These 4 T cell receptor beta chains share one sample of origin, sequenced in a study of blood T cell repertoires in COVID-19. Sequencing was performed with immunoSEQ multiplex PCR; in TCRdb, only in-frame clones are kept and a portion is missing. The table lists 250,000 to 300,000 clones, approximately 88% of them singletons, with about 1% in the top ten. Sequenced sample: PBMCs or T cells enriched from blood (not recorded which). The receptors here all came from a woman younger than 45 who had recovered from COVID-19.

The rearrangement links TRBV19 to TRBJ1-2, with a weak D call TRBD1 (5 bases). V lost 1 base and J lost 4, with 13 bases in between. CDR3 size: 15 residues. Germline CDR1 reads LNHDA; CDR2 reads SQIVND (reference sequence). The chain's CDR3 is CASSIAPDRSYGYTF. In nucleotides, the CDR3 is TGTGCCAGTAGTATAGCCCCCGACAGAAGCTATGGCTACACCTTC.

This rearrangement joins TRBV6-5 to TRBJ2-1; D is undetermined. V shed 6 bases and J shed 14 bases, with 20 bases lying between them. CDR3 size: 13 residues. Germline-derived CDR1 and CDR2 are MNHEY and SVGAGI. The CDR3 sequence is CASSPRFDIFKFF. The DNA for the CDR3 is TGTGCCAGCAGCCCCCGGTTTGATATTTTTAAGTTCTTC.

This clone has only one observation. The genes are TRBV19 and TRBJ1-2; D gene ambiguous. This CDR3 has 15 residues. Trimming took 3 bases from V and 2 from J, leaving 13 bases between them. Germline values: CDR1 LNHDA, CDR2 SQIVND (reference sequence). The CDR3 loop reads CASSITGNRNYGYTF. The CDR3 DNA follows: TGTGCCAGTAGTATTACCGGGAATCGGAACTATGGCTACACCTTC.

The V and J genes are TRBV18 and TRBJ1-2; the match to TRBD1 covers 9 bases. Per germline, CDR1 KGHSH and CDR2 LQKENI. The CDR3 is 16 residues long. Germline trimming cut 4 bases from V and 0 bases from J; bases unmatched to any gene: 6. In DNA, the CDR3 is TGTGCCAGCTCACAAGGGACAGGGCCCCCTAACTATGGCTACACCTTC. Translation: CASSQGTGPPNYGYTF.